This T cell receptor (beta chain) was identified in a study of blood T cell repertoires in COVID-19 (dated by TCRdb to between 2020 and 2021). Study-level background: Samples covering the acute and convalescent phases of COVID-19 were provided by collaborators in the United States, Italy and Spain. The prospective study material was composed of cDNA or gDNA derived from T cells, B-cell-depleted T cells, or PBMCs. Subjects who had been exposed to COVID-19, were actively infected with it, or had recovered from it provided the deeply sampled blood TCRbeta repertoires that made up the dataset. The repertoires were released in a freely available public database meant as a resource for research on the immune response to SARS-CoV-2. The samples were drawn from the first 160 participants of the ongoing ImmuneRACE study and from 1,254 subjects provided by 6 global collaborators. The sample metadata nearly always contained a de-identified subject ID, COVID-19 status, age in years and sex. Where HLA class I and class II types were available, the types were taken from metadata supplied by the sample provider, not from assay-based typing.

This clone appeared a few times. Its antigen is unknown. No qualities accompany the bases; no much larger clone lies one base away. TCRbeta CDR3 regions were amplified from genomic DNA by means of the immunoSEQ Assay, a bias-controlled multiplex PCR. Processing in the source paper ran as follows. The number of nucleated cells in each sample was estimated by amplification of reference gene primers within the assay. Sequence reads were collapsed and filtered to measure the absolute abundance of every unique TCRbeta CDR3 rearrangement. For each sample, productive Simpson clonality was calculated as the square root of Simpson's diversity index across productive rearrangements. In TCRdb, the immuneACCESS table is reduced to in-frame sequences with V and J assigned. These tables do not hold every clone; where another copy was compared, an unresolved V gene accounts for under half, and the others remain unexplained. That table furnishes V, J and clone size, whereas the DNA furnished D and trimming. In this sample the table shows approximately 140,000 clones, over 75% of which occur a single time. The ten top clones hold roughly 13% of the sample.

Unmatched junction bases come to 3, with V trimmed by 4 bases and J by 2 bases. Based on the germline V gene, the CDR1 and CDR2 sequences are MNHEY and SVGAGI. The CDR3 runs 14 residues from the cysteine to the phenylalanine. Of the read, only the CDR3 DNA is kept; its 42 bases are in frame from base 1. The collaborating institutions used their own protocols to collect whole blood in K2EDTA tubes. For TCRbeta analysis, collaborators shipped samples in one of three forms: frozen whole blood, isolated PBMCs, or DNA extracted from either of those sample types. Summary of the overall study and its limitations: How much clinical and demographic metadata was included differed by source and by participant, and the metadata was provided uncurated.

The clonotype comes from a man aged 60 to 69 with active or convalescent COVID-19. The specimen was peripheral blood. Rearrangement joined TRBV6-5 to TRBJ2-7; TRBD2 aligns with 9 central bases. CDR3 reads: CASSSGTSPYEQYF. The DNA sequence is TGTGCCAGCAGTTCCGGGACTAGCCCCTACGAGCAGTACTTC.